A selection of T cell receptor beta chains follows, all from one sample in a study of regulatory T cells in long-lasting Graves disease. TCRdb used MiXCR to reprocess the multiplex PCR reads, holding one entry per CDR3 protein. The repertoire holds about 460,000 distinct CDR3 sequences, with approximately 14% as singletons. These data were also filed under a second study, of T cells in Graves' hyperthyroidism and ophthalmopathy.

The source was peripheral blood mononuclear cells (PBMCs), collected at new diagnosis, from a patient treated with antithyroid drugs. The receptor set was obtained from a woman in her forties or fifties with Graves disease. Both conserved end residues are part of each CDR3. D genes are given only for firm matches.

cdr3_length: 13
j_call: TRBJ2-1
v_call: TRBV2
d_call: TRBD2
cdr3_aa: CASSVGGVNEQFF

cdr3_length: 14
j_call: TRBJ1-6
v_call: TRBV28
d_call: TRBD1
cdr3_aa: CASSLGDRNSPLHF

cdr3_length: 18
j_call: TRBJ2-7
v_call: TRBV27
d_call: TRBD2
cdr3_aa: CASSLSAGLAGRSYEQYF

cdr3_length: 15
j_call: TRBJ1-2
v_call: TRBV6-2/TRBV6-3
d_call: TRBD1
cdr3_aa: CASGGQGAKNYGYTF

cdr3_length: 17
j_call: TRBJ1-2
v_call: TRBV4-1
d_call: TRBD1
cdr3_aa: CASSQGTGAGRKTGYTF

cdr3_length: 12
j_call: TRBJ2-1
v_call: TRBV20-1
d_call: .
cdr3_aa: CSARDPWNEQFF

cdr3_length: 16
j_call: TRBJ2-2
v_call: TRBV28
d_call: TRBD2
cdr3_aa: CASSVPGLANTGELFF

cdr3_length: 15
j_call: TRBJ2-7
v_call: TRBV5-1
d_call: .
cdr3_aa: CASSLVVGSVYEQYF

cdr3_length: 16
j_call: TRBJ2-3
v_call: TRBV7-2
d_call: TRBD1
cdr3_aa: CASSLGTGGRADTQYF

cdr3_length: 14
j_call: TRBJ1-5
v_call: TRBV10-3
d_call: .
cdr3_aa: CAISESTDNQPQHF

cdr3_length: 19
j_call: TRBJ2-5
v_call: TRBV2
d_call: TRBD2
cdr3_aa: CASSEAKLAGGFQLETQYF

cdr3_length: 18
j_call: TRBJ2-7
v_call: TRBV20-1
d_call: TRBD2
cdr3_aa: CSARDHLAGGSTAYEQYF

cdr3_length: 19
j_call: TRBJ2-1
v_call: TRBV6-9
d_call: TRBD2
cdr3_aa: CASSYALTSGIGSYNEQFF

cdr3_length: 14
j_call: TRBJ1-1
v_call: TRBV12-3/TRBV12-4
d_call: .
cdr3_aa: CASSVQGVNTEAFF

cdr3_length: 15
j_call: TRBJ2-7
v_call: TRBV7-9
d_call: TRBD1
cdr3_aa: CASSPRTGRGYEQYF

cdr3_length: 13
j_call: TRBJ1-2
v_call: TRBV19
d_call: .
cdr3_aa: CASSMSVYGGYTF

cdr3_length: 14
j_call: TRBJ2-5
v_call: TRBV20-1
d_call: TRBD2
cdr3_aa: CSASGLAGAETQYF

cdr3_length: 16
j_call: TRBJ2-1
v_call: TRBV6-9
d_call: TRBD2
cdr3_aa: CASSYTWREPYNEQFF

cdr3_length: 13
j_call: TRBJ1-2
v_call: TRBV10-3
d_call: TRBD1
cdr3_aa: CAISESETRQGDF

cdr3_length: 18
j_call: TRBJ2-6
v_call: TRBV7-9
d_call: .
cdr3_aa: CASSLNQGGTSGANVLTF

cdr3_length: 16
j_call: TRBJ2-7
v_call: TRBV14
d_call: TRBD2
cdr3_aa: CASSQGLTSGDYEQYF

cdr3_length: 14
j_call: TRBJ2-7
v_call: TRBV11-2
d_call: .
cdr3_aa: CASSPGSGEREQYF

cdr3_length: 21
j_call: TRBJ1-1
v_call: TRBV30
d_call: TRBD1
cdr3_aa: CAWKGRAKKRQGDVMGTEAFF

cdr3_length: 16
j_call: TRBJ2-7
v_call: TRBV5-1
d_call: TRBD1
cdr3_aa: CASSFSTGGNSYEQYF

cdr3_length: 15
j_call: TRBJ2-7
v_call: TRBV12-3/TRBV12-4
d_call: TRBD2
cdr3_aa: CASSLGGLAVYEQYF

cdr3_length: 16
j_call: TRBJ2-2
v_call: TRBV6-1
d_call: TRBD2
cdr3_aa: CASSEVVAGAGGDLFF

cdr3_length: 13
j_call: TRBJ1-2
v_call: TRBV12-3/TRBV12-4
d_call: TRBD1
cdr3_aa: CASSSGTVYGYTF

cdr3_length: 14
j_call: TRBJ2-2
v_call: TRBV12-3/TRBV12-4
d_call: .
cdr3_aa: CASSLALTGGELFF

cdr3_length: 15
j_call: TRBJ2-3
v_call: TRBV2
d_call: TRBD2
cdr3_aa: CASSPLAGAADTQYF

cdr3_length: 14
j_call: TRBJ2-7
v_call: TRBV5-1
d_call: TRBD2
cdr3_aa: CASSQGLAAYEQYF

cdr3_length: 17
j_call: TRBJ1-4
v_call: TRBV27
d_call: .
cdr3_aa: CASTSSQGAGFYEKLFF

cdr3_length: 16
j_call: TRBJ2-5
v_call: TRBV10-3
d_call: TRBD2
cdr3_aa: CAISEGKAGLSETQYF

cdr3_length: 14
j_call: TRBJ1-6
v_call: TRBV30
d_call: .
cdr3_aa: CAWSSRQYNSPLHF

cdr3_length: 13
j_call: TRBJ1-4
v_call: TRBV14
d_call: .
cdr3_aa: CASRSTNNEKLFF

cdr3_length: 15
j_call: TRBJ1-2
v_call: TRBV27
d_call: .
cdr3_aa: CASSLRRVSGEGYTF

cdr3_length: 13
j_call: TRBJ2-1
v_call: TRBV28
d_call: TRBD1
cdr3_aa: CASEGQIYNEQFF

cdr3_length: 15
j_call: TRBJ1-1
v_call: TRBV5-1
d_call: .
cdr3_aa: CASSPRGPFNTEAFF

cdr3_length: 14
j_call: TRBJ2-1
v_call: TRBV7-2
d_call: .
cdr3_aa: CASSLVHRDNEQFF

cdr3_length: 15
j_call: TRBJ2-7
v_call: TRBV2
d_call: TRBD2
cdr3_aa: CASSKTSGLSYEQYF

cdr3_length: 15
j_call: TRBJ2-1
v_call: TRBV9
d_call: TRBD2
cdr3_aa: CASSPEGLATGEQFF

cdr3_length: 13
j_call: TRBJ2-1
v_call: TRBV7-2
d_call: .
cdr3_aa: CASSRTLGNEQFF

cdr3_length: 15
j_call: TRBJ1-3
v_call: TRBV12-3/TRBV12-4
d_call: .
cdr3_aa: CASRPSDRAGNTIYF

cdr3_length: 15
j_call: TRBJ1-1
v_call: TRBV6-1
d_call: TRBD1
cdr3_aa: CASSGTGVGITEAFF

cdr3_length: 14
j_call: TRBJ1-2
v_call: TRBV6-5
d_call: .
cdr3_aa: CASSSARSNYGYTF

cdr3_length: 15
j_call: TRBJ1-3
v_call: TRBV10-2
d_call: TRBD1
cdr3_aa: CASSGGQRSGNTIYF

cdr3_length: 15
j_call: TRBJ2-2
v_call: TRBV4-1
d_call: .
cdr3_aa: CASSQDPGMVGELFF

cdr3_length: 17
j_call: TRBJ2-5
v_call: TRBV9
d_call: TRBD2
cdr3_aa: CASSVGGLAGGEETQYF

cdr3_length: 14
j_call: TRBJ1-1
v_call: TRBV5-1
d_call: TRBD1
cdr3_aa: CASSNGAGGTEAFF